A few counts support the clone carrying this T cell receptor (beta chain). Its antigen remains unknown. The entry originates in a study of CD8+CD57+ T cells in acquired aplastic anemia. Points from the study as a whole: Between the patient and control groups, CD8+ Simpson's diversity did not differ significantly. Both patients and controls carried the same twenty-nine CD8+ CDR3 sequences.

Patients chosen for sequencing had CD8+CD57+ cells that had expanded, as shown by flow cytometry. Severe acquired aplastic anemia was the diagnosis recorded for all patients. Blood sampling was performed on the patients, and none of them had received therapy by then. Genomic DNA provided the template from which TCR beta VDJ and CDR3 profiles were obtained. Using its own MiXCR run on the reads, TCRdb lists one record per CDR3 protein. This sample has a few hundred thousand distinct CDR3 sequences, with about a third found just once. Germline trimming cut 8 bases from V and 7 bases from J; bases unmatched to any gene: 3. The germline CDR1 and CDR2 sequences are MDHEN and SYDVKM. This CDR3 is 13 amino acids long.

V is TRBV28 and J is TRBJ1-6, with 9 bases aligning to TRBD1. Sequencing was performed on sorted CD4+, CD8+, or CD8+CD57+ T cells (not recorded which) from PBMCs. This clonotype was sampled from a human donor with aplastic anemia. This CDR3 reads CASFGQGNSPLHF. In DNA form, the CDR3 reads TGTGCCAGCTTCGGACAGGGGAATTCACCCCTCCACTTT.